The sequence of this T cell receptor (beta chain) was determined in a study of blood T cell repertoires in COVID-19. The wider study: Nucleic acid was either cDNA or gDNA, and it came from T cells, B-cell-depleted T cells, or PBMCs.

Sequencing used immunoSEQ multiplex PCR; TCRdb keeps in-frame clones, though not all of them. This sample has about 230,000 clones, with around 83% found just once. The V end lost 4 bases, the J end lost 6 bases, and 6 bases lay between the germline ends. The CDR3 is 12 residues long. The germline gives CDR1 ENHRY, CDR2 SYGVKD. The chain is built from TRBV10-3 and TRBJ2-2; the D gene is possibly TRBD1 (6 bases). This TCR came from a man aged 40-55 years with active or convalescent COVID-19. The sequenced sample consisted of peripheral blood. The CDR3 DNA is TGTGCCATCAGTGGGGGGCCCGGGGAGCTGTTTTTT. Protein: CAISGGPGELFF.